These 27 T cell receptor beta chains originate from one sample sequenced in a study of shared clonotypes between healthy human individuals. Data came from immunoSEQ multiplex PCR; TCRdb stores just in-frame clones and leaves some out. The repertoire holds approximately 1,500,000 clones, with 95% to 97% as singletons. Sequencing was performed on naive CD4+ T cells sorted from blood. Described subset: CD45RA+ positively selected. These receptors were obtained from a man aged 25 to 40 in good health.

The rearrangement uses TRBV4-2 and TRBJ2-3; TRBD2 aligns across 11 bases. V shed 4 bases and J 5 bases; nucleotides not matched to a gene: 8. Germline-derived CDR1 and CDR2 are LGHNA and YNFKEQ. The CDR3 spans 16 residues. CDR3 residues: CASSPQLAGVGDTQYF. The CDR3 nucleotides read TGTGCCAGCAGCCCACAACTAGCGGGAGTCGGAGATACGCAGTATTTT.

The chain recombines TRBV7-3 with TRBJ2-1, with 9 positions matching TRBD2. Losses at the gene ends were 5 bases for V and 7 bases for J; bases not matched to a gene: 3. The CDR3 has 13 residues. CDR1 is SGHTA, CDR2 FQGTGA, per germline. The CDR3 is CASSQAGGNEQFF. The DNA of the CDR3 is TGTGCCAGCAGCCAAGCGGGAGGTAATGAGCAGTTCTTC. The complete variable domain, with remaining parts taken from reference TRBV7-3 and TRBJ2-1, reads GAGVSQTPSNKVTEKGKYVELRCDPISGHTALYWYRQSLGQGPEFLIYFQGTGAADDSGLPNDRFFAVRPEGSVSTLKIQRTERGDSAVYLCASSQAGGNEQFFGPGTRLTVL.

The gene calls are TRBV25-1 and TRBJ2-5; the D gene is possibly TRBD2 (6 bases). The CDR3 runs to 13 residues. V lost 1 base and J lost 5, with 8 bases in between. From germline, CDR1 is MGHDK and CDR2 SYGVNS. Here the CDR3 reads CASSEWGGETQYF. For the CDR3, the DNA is TGTGCCAGCAGTGAATGGGGAGGCGAGACCCAGTACTTC.

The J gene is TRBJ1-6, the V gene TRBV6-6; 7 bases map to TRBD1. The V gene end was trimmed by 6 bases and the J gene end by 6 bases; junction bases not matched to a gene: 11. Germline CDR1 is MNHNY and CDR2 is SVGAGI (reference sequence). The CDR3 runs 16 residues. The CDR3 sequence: CASSRSTGDTNSPLHF. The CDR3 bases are TGTGCCAGCAGCCGATCAACAGGGGATACTAATTCACCCCTCCACTTT.

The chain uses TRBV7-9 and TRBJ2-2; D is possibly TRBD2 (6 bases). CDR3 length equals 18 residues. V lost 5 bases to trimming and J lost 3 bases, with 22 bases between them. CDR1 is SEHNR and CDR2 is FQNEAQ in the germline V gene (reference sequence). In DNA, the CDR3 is TGTGCCAGCAGCCGATTCCCCCTCGGCGGGAAGGACACCGGGGAGCTGTTTTTT. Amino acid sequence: CASSRFPLGGKDTGELFF.

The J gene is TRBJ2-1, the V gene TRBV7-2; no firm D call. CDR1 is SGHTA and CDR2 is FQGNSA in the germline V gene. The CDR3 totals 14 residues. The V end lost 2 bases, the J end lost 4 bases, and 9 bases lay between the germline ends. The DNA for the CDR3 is TGTGCCAGCAGCTTAAAGCACGGGTACAATGAGCAGTTCTTC. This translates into CASSLKHGYNEQFF. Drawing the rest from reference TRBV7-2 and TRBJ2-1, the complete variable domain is GAGVSQSPSNKVTEKGKDVELRCDPISGHTALYWYRQSLGQGLEFLIYFQGNSAPDKSGLPSDRFSAERTGGSVSTLTIQRTQQEDSAVYLCASSLKHGYNEQFFGPGTRLTVL.

As DNA, the CDR3 is TGTGCCAGCAGCTTGACTAGCGGGAGCAAGACCCAGTACTTC. It is translated as CASSLTSGSKTQYF. The genes are TRBV11-2 and TRBJ2-5, with 12 nucleotides matching TRBD2. This CDR3 is 14 amino acids long. V lost 3 bases, J lost 6 bases, and 2 bases stayed unmatched. Per germline, CDR1 SGHAT and CDR2 FQNNGV. Variable domain in full (rest from reference TRBV11-2 and TRBJ2-5): EAGVAQSPRYKIIEKRQSVAFWCNPISGHATLYWYQQILGQGPKLLIQFQNNGVVDDSQLPKDRFSAERLKGVDSTLKIQPAKLEDSAVYLCASSLTSGSKTQYFGPGTRLLVL.

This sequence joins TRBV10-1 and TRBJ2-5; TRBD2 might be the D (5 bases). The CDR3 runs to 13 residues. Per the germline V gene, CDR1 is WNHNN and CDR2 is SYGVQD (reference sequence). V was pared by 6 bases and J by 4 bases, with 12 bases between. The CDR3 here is CASSGIIGETQYF. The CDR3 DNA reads TGCGCCAGCAGCGGGATCATCGGAGAGACCCAGTACTTC.

For the CDR3, the DNA is TGTGCCAGCAGTGCGGCCATCACAGATACGCAGTATTTT. It yields the protein CASSAAITDTQYF. The genes are TRBV6-4 and TRBJ2-3; no clear D. V lost 4 bases, J lost 2 bases, and 7 bases lay in between. CDR1 and CDR2 from the germline V gene are MRHNA and SNTAGT. The CDR3 covers 13 residues.

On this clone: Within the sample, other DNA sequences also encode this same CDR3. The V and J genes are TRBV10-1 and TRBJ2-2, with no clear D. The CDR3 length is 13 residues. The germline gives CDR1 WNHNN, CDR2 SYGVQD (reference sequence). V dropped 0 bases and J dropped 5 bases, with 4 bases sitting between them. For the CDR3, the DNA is TGCGCCAGCAGTGAGTCCGGTACCGGGGAGCTGTTTTTT. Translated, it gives CASSESGTGELFF.

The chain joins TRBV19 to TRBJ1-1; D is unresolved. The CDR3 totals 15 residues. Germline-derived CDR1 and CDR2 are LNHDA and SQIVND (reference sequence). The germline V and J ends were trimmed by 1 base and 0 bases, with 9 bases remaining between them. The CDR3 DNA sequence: TGTGCCAGTAGTATAGCCTCGGCGGTGAACACTGAAGCTTTCTTT. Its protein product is CASSIASAVNTEAFF. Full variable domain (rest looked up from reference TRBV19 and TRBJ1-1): DGGITQSPKYLFRKEGQNVTLSCEQNLNHDAMYWYRQDPGQGLRLIYYSQIVNDFQKGDIAEGYSVSREKKESFPLTVTSAQKNPTAFYLCASSIASAVNTEAFFGQGTRLTVV.

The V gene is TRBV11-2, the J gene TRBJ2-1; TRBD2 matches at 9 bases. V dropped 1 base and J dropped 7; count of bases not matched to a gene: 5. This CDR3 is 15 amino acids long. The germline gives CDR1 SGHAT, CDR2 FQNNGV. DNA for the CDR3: TGTGCCAGCAGCTTAGCGCCTAGCGGGAAAAATGAGCAGTTCTTC. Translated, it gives CASSLAPSGKNEQFF.

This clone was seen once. The CDR3 coding sequence is TGTGCCAGCAGTGAATTGTCGGCTAACTATGGCTACACCTTC. Protein: CASSELSANYGYTF. The chain combines TRBV2 with TRBJ1-2; D gene uncertain. V lost 2 bases and J lost 0, with 7 bases in between. The CDR3 runs 14 residues. Germline CDR1 and CDR2: SNHLY and FYNNEI.

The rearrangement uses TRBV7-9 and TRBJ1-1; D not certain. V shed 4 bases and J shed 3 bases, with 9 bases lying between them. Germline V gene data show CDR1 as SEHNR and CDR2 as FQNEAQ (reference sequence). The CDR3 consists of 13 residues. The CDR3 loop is CASSSDFDTEAFF. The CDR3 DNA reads TGTGCCAGCAGCTCAGATTTCGACACTGAAGCTTTCTTT.

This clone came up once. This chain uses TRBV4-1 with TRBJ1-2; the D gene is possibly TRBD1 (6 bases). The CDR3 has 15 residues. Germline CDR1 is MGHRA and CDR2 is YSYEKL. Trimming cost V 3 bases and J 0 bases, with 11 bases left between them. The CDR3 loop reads CASSHAGTTNYGYTF. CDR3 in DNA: TGCGCCAGCAGCCATGCCGGGACAACTAACTATGGCTACACCTTC.

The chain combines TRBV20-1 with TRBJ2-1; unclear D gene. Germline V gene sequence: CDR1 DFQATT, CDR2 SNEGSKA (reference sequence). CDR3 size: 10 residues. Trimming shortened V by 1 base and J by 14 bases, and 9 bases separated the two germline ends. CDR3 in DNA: TGCAGTGCTAGAGTTCTAAGGGAGTTCTTC. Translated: CSARVLREFF.

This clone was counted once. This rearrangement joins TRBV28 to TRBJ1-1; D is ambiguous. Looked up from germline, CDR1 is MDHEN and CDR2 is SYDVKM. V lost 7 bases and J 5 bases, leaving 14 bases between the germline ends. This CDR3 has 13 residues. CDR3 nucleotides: TGTGCCAGCACCGACACTTTTGGGACTGAAGCTTTCTTT. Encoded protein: CASTDTFGTEAFF.

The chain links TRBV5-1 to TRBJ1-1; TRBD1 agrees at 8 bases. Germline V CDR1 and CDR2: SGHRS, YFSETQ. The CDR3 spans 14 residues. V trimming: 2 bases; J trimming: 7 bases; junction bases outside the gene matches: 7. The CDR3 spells CASSFGTGNVEAFF. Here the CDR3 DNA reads TGCGCCAGCAGCTTCGGGACAGGAAATGTTGAAGCTTTCTTT. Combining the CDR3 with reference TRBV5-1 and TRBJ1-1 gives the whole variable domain KAGVTQTPRYLIKTRGQQVTLSCSPISGHRSVSWYQQTPGQGLQFLFEYFSETQRNKGNFPGRFSGRQFSNSRSEMNVSTLELGDSALYLCASSFGTGNVEAFFGQGTRLTVV.

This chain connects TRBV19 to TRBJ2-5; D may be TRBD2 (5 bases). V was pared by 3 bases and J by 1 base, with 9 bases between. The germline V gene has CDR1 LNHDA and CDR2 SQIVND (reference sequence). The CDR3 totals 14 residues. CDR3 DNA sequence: TGTGCCAGTAGTATCGCCAGCGGCCAAGAGACCCAGTACTTC. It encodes CASSIASGQETQYF. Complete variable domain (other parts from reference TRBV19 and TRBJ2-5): DGGITQSPKYLFRKEGQNVTLSCEQNLNHDAMYWYRQDPGQGLRLIYYSQIVNDFQKGDIAEGYSVSREKKESFPLTVTSAQKNPTAFYLCASSIASGQETQYFGPGTRLLVL.

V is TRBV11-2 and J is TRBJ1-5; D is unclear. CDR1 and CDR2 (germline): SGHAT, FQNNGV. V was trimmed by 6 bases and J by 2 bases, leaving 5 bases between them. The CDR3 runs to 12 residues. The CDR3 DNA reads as TGTGCCAGCAGTCGGGGCAATCAGCCCCAGCATTTT. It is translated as CASSRGNQPQHF.

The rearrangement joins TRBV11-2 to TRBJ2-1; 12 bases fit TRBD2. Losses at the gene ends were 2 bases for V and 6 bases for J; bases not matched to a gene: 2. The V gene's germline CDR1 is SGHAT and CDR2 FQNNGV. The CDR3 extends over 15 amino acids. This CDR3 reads CASSLRTSGTNEQFF. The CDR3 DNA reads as TGTGCCAGCAGCTTAAGGACTAGCGGGACCAATGAGCAGTTCTTC.

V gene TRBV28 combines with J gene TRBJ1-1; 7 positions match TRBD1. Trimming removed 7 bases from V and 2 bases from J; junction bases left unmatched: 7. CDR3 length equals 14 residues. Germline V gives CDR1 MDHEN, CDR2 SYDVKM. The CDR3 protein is CASTPGTVNTEAFF. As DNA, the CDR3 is TGTGCCAGCACTCCCGGGACAGTAAACACTGAAGCTTTCTTT. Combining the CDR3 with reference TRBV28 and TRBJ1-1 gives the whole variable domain DVKVTQSSRYLVKRTGEKVFLECVQDMDHENMFWYRQDPGLGLRLIYFSYDVKMKEKGDIPEGYSVSREKKERFSLILESASTNQTSMYLCASTPGTVNTEAFFGQGTRLTVV.

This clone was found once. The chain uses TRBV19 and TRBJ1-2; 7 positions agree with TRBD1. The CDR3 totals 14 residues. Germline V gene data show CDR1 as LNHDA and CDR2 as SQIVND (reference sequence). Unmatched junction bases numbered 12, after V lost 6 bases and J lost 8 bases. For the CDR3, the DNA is TGTGCCAGTAGGCATACAGGGGAAGTAGGAGGCTACACCTTC. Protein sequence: CASRHTGEVGGYTF.

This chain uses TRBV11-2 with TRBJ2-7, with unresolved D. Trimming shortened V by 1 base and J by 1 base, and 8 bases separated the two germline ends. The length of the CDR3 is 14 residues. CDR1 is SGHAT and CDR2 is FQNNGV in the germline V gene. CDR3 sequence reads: CASSLVLDSYEQYF. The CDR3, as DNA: TGTGCCAGCAGCTTAGTTCTCGATTCCTACGAGCAGTACTTC.

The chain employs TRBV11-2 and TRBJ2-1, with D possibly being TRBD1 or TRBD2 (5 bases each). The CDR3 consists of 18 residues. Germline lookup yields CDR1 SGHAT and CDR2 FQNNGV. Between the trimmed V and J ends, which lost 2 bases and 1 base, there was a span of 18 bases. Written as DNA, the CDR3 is TGTGCCAGCAGCTTATTCCGGGACGGTTTTGTTTCCTACAATGAGCAGTTCTTC. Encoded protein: CASSLFRDGFVSYNEQFF.

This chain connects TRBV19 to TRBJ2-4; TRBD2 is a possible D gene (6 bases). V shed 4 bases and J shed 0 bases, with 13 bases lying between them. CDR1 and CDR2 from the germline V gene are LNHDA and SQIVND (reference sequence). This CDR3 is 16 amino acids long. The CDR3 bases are TGTGCCAGTAGTAAAGTTAGCGGTTTAGCCAAAAACATTCAGTACTTC. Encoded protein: CASSKVSGLAKNIQYF.

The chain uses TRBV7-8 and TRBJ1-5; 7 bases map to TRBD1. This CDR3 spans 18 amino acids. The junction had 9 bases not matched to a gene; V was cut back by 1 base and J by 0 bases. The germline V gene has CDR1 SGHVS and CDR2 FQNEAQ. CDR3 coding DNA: TGTGCCAGCAGCTTAGACAGGGGAACCCCTTATAGCAATCAGCCCCAGCATTTT. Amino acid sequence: CASSLDRGTPYSNQPQHF.